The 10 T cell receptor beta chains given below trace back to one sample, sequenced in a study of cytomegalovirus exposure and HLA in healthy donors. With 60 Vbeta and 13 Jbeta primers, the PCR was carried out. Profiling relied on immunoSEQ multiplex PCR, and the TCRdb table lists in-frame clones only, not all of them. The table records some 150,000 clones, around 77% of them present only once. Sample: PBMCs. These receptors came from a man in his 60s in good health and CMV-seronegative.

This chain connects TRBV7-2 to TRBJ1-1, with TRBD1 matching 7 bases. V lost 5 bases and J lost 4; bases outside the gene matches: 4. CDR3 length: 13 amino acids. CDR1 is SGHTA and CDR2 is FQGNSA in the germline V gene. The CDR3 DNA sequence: TGTGCCAGCAGCCCAGGGGGGAGCACTGAAGCTTTCTTT. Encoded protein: CASSPGGSTEAFF.

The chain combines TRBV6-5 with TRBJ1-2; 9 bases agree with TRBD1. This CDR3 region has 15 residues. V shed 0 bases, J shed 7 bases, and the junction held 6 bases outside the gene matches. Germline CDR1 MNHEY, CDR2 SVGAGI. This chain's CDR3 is CASSYSTGGLIGYTF. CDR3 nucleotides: TGTGCCAGCAGTTACTCAACAGGGGGCCTTATTGGCTACACCTTC.

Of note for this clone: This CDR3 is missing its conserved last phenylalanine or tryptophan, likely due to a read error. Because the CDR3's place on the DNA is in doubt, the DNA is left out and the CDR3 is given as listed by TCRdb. This CDR3 reads CASTEAEG. The chain employs TRBV10-1 and TRBJ1-1. The CDR3 spans 8 amino acids, including both terminal residues. Germline V lookup: CDR1 WNHNN, CDR2 SYGVQD (reference sequence).

The chain's CDR3 is CASSPNRAVGTEAFF. CDR3 nucleotides: TGTGCCAGCAGTCCCAACAGGGCTGTCGGCACTGAAGCTTTCTTT. This chain connects TRBV27 to TRBJ1-1; D may be TRBD1 (6 bases). The V gene's germline CDR1 is MNHEY and CDR2 SMNVEV (reference sequence). V was clipped by 5 bases and J by 4 bases, with 17 bases between them. This CDR3 contains 15 residues.

CDR3 sequence (DNA): TGTGCCAGCAGCTCCCGGGACATTAACGAGCAGTACTTC. Protein sequence: CASSSRDINEQYF. The V call is TRBV7-2, the J call TRBJ2-7; D perhaps matches TRBD1 (6 bases). This CDR3 contains 13 residues. Trimming left V 4 bases short and J 5 bases short, with 12 bases between. Germline lookup yields CDR1 SGHTA and CDR2 FQGNSA.

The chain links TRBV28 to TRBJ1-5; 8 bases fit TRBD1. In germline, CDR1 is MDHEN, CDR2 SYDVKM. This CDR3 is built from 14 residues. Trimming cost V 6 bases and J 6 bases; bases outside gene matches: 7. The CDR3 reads CASRTSGGSQPQHF. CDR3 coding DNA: TGTGCCAGCAGGACCTCAGGGGGCAGTCAGCCCCAGCATTTT.

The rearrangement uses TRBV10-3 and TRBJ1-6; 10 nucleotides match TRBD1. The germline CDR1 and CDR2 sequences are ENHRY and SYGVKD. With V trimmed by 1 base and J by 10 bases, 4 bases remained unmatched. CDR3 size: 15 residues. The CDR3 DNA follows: TGTGCCATCAGTGAGTGGACAGGGGGACGGTCACCCCTCCACTTT. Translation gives CAISEWTGGRSPLHF.

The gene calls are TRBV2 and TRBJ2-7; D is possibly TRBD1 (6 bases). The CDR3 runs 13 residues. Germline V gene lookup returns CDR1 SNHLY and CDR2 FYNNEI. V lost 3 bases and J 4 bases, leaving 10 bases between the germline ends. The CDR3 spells CASSDRGPYEQYF. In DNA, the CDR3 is TGTGCCAGCAGTGACAGGGGACCTTACGAGCAGTACTTC. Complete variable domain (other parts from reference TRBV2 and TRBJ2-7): EPEVTQTPSHQVTQMGQEVILRCVPISNHLYFYWYRQILGQKVEFLVSFYNNEISEKSEIFDDQFSVERPDGSNFTLKIRSTKLEDSAMYFCASSDRGPYEQYFGPGTRLTVT.

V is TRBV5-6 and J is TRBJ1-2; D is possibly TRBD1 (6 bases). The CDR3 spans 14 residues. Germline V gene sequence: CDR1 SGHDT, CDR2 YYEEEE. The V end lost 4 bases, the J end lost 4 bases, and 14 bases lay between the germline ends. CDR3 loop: CASSTVDRSYGYTF. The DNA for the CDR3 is TGTGCCAGCAGCACGGTGGACAGATCCTATGGCTACACCTTC. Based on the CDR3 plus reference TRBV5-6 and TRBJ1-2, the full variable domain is DAGVTQSPTHLIKTRGQQVTLRCSPKSGHDTVSWYQQALGQGPQFIFQYYEEEERQRGNFPDRFSGHQFPNYSSELNVNALLLGDSALYLCASSTVDRSYGYTFGSGTRLTVV.

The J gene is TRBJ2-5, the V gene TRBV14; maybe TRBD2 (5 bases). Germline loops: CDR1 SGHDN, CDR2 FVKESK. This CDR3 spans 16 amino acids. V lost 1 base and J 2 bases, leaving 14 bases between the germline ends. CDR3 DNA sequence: TGTGCCAGCAGCCAAGGGACTGCCTGGGAACAAGAGACCCAGTACTTC. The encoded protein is CASSQGTAWEQETQYF.